This TCR beta chain was found in a study of long-term antiretroviral therapy in people with HIV (dated by TCRdb to 2021 to 2024). In terms of the full investigation: The earliest samples were collected approximately a decade before the 2015 WHO recommendation for immediate ART, a period when ART was typically delayed until CD4 counts fell. The cohort contributed about 190 cryopreserved PBMC samples from 30 adults with confirmed HIV infection, collected serially over a mean of roughly 6 years (range 1-12). No cross-contamination during QIAcube processing was shown when test extractions of a monoclonal T-cell line were performed alongside 33 polyclonal samples. A retrospective serial study tested whether changes in peripheral blood TRB repertoire composition and diversity were associated with ART initiation and durable HIV suppression. Eleven of the 30 participants with HIV were female. General study outcomes and caveats: Unsorted PBMC were profiled instead of sorted CD4+ and CD8+ T cells because pre-ART samples had limited cell numbers. The repertoire was dominated across all time points by expanded TRB clones identified before ART initiation, although this dominance was seen to fluctuate and to decrease in many PLHIV after ART. Narrower CDR3 length ranges were observed in HIV repertoires than in controls, and an antigen-experienced repertoire with only a slight naive shift after ART was suggested by the network structure. The samples span the years 2004 to 2017, and the ART regimens used at that time may not be as effective as current regimens. A significant increase in TRB diversity was found to be associated with ART initiation, although TRB diversity was observed to remain significantly below that of transplant donor controls even after long-term ART. Inferences about post-ART repertoire changes are limited because no data were available on ART adherence, viral resistance or therapy changes. Since PBMC availability was limited, sequencing covered only the TCR beta chain, with no alpha chain pairing.

Participants were included only if at least one PBMC sample before ART initiation and at least two post-ART samples were available. All participants with HIV were treated in the United States of America. Before DNA extraction, cryopreserved samples containing about 0.95-10 million PBMC were thawed and washed. At the time of the earliest PBMC sample, participants with HIV were aged between about 20 and 54 years. Per participant, PBMC samples came from 1-4 timepoints prior to ART initiation and 2-8 timepoints following ART initiation, for a median of 7 samples. For every participant, serial HIV viral load, CD4+ T-cell count, ART history and demographic data were obtained. Genomic DNA was extracted from unsorted PBMC with a Qiagen kit on a QIAcube, with processing performed in batches of 12 samples. With respect to this clone: Which antigen it targets is not known. Qualities for individual bases were not recorded, and no much larger clone is one base off.

The immunoSEQ hsTCRB v3.0 assay was used at survey level resolution for TRB variable region sequencing. The target sequencing depth for TRB was about 40,000-55,000 T-cell genomes per sample. Pooled TRB libraries were sequenced on an Illumina MiSeq with a v3 150-cycle kit. Per the source publication's procedure: Repertoire analysis ran in R within a reproducible Nextflow workflow covering QC, data transformation and analysis. LymphoSeq2, an R package for exploring AIRR-Seq data, was used to implement the custom analyses. A few samples yielding fewer than 5000 total TRB sequences were excluded, leaving more than 150 analyzed HIV repertoires. Among the 200 or so HIV repertoires that were kept, some 61 were collected before ART initiation and over 120 were collected after ART initiation. Repertoires were downsampled to 5000 TRB nucleotide sequences, and summary statistics were averaged over 100 downsampling iterations. TRB sequences were retained for analysis only if CDR3 regions of at least seven amino acids were present. Diversity was measured with a Shannon entropy-derived clonality score and the Gini coefficient. In the repertoire networks, any two of the top 5000 CDR3 amino acid sequences were connected whenever the two sequences differed by an edit distance of one. For TRB CDR3 amino acid sequences, antigen specificity groups and MHC restriction were predicted with GLIPH2. To flag known CMV, EBV, HIV or tissue antigen associations, CDR3 amino acid sequences were matched against VDJdb and McPAS-TCR. Pre-ART, post-ART and control groups were compared with Wilcoxon signed-rank tests and Holm-Bonferroni correction. TCRdb provides this immuneACCESS table in a form limited to in-frame rearrangements. Some clones are lacking; in checked studies, under half of them reflect an unresolved V gene, and why the rest are absent is not known. The V and J calls and clone size come from that table; D and trimming were worked out from the DNA. The sample table shows 14,000 or so clones, and 70% to 90% are seen once. The top ten clones comprise more than 9% of the sample.

The clonotype originates from a man in his forties or fifties with HIV. Material: unsorted PBMCs, obtained 6.2 years after starting antiretroviral therapy.

The CDR3 here reads CASSPSGPLYGYTF. The sequenced DNA: TGCGCCAGCAGCCCTTCGGGTCCCCTCTATGGCTACACCTTC. The rearranged chain carries TRBV4-3 and TRBJ1-2; no D gene can be assigned with confidence. Per the germline V gene, LGHNA is the CDR1 and YSLEER is the CDR2. Reading from cysteine to phenylalanine, the CDR3 counts 14 amino acids. The entry retains the CDR3 DNA only, 42 bases that are in frame from base 1. The V and J ends are trimmed by 4 bases and 4 bases, leaving 13 bases between them.